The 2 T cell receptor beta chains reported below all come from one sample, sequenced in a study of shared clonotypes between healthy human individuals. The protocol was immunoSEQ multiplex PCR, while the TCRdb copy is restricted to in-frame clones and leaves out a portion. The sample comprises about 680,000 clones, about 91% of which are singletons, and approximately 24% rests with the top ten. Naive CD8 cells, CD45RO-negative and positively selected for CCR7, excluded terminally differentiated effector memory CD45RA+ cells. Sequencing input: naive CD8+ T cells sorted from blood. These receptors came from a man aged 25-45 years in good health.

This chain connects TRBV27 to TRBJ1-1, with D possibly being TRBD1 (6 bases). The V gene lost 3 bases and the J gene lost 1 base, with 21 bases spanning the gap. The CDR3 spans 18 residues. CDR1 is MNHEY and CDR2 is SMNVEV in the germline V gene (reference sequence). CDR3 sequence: CASSFSETERGRNTEAFF. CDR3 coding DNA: TGTGCCAGCAGTTTCTCTGAGACAGAACGGGGGCGGAACACTGAAGCTTTCTTT.

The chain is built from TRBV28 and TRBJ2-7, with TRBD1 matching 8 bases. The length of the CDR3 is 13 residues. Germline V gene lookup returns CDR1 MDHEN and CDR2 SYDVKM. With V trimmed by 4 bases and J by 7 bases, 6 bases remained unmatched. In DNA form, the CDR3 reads TGTGCCAGCAGTTCGGACAGGGTTTTGGAGCAGTACTTC. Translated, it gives CASSSDRVLEQYF.